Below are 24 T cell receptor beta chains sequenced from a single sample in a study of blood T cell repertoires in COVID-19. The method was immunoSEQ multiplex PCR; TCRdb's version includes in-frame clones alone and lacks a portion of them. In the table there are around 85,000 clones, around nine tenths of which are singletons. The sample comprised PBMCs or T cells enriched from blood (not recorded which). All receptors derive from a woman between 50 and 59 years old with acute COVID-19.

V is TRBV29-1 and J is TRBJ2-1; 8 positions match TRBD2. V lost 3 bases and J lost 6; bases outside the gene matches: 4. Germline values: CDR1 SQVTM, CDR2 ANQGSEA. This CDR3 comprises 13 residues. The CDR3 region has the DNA TGCAGCGTTGAGGTAGCGGGATTCAATGAGCAGTTCTTC. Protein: CSVEVAGFNEQFF.

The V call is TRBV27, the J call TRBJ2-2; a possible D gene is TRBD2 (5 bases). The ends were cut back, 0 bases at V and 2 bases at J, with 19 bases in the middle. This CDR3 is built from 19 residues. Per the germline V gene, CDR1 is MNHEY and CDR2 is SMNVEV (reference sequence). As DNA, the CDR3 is TGTGCCAGCAGTTTATCAGGGTGGGAGCGGACCCCCAACACCGGGGAGCTGTTTTTT. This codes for CASSLSGWERTPNTGELFF.

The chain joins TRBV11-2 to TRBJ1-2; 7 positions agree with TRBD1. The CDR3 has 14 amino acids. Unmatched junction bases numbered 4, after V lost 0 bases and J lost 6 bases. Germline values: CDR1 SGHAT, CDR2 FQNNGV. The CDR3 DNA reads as TGTGCCAGCAGCTTAGAACAGGGGCGGGATGGCTACACCTTC. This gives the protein CASSLEQGRDGYTF.

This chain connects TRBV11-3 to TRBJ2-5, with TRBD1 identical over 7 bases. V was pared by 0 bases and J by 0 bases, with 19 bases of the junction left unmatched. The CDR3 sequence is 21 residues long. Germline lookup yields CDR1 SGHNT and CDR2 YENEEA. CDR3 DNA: TGTGCCAGCAGCTTAGACGAACCCCAAGACAGGGTACTTCGGTACCAAGAGACCCAGTACTTC. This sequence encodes CASSLDEPQDRVLRYQETQYF.

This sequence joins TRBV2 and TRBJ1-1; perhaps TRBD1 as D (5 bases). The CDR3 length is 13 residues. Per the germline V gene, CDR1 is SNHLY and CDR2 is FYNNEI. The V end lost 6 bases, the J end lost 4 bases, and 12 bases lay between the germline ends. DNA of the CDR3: TGTGCCAGCAGCCGGGGAGGGGTCACTGAAGCTTTCTTT. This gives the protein CASSRGGVTEAFF.

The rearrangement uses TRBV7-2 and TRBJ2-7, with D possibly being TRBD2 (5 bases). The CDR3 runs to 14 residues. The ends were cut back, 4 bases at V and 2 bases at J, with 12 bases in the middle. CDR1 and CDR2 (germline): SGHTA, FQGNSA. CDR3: CASSSAGGPYEQYF. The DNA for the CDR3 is TGTGCCAGCAGCTCCGCCGGCGGGCCCTACGAGCAGTACTTC.

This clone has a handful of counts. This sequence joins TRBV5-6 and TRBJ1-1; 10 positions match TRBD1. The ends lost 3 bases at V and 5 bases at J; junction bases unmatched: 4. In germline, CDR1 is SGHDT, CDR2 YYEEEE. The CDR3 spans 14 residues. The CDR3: CASSSGTGVTEAFF. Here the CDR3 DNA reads TGTGCCAGCAGCTCCGGGACAGGGGTAACTGAAGCTTTCTTT.

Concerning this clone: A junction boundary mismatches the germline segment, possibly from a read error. The CDR3 DNA is TGTGCAAGCAAAGGGGAAAACGGGGAAAAACTGTTTTTT. Translating gives CASKGENGEKLFF. The chain combines TRBV6-9 with TRBJ1-4, with D perhaps TRBD1 (5 bases). Germline V gene data show CDR1 as MNHGY and CDR2 as SVAAGI. This CDR3 has 13 amino acids.

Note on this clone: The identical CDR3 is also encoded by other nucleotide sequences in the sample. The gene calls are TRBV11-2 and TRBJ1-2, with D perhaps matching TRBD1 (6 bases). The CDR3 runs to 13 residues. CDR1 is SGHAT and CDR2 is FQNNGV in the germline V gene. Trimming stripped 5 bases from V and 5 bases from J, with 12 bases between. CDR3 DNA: TGTGCCAGCAGCCTTGGACAGAAATATGGCTACACCTTC. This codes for CASSLGQKYGYTF.

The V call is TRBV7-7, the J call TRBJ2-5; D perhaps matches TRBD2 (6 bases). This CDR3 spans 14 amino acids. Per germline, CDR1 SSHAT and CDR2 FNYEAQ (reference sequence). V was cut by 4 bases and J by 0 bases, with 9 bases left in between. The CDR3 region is CASSYGGNQETQYF. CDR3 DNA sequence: TGTGCCAGCAGCTATGGGGGGAACCAAGAGACCCAGTACTTC.

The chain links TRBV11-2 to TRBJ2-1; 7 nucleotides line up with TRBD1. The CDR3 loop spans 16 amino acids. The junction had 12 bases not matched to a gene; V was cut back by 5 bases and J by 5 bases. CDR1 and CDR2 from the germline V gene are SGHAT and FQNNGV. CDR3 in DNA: TGTGCCAGCAGCCCTATCCGGGACAGAATACACAATGAGCAGTTCTTC. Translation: CASSPIRDRIHNEQFF.

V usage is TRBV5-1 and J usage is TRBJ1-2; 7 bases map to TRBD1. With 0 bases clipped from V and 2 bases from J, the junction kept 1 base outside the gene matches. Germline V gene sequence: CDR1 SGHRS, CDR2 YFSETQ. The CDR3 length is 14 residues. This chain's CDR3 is CASSLETGNYGYTF. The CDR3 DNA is TGCGCCAGCAGCTTGGAGACAGGGAACTATGGCTACACCTTC.

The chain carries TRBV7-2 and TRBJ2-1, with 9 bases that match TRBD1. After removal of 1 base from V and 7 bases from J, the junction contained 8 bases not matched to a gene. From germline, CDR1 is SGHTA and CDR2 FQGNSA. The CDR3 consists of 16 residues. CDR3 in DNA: TGTGCCAGCAGCTTAGGAGGGACAGGGATTTGGAATGAGCAGTTCTTC. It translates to CASSLGGTGIWNEQFF.

CDR3 amino acids: CASRLRGSDEQFF. As DNA, the CDR3 is TGTGCCAGCAGACTACGGGGGTCCGATGAGCAGTTCTTC. V is TRBV5-4 and J is TRBJ2-1; TRBD2 might be the D (6 bases). V was trimmed by 5 bases and J by 8 bases, leaving 14 bases between them. The CDR3 sequence is 13 residues long. CDR1 and CDR2 (germline): SGHNT, YYREEE (reference sequence).

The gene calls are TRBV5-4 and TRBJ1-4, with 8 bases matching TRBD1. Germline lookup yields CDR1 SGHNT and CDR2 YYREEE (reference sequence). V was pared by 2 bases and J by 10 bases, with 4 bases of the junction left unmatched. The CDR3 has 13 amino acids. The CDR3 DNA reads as TGTGCCAGCAGCTTCGGACAGGGAGGAAAACTGTTTTTT. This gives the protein CASSFGQGGKLFF. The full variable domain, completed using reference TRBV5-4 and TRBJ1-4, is ETGVTQSPTHLIKTRGQQVTLRCSSQSGHNTVSWYQQALGQGPQFIFQYYREEENGRGNFPPRFSGLQFPNYSSELNVNALELDDSALYLCASSFGQGGKLFFGSGTQLSVL.

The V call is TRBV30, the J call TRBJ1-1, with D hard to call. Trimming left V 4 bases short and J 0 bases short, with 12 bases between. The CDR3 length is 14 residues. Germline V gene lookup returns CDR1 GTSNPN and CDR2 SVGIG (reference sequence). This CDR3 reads CAWTARTLNTEAFF. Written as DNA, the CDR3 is TGTGCCTGGACTGCCAGAACATTGAACACTGAAGCTTTCTTT.

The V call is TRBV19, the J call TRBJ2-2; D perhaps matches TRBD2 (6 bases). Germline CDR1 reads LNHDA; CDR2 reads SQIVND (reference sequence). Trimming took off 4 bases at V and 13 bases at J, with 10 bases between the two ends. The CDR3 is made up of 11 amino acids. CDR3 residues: CASSTGERLFF. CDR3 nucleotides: TGTGCCAGTAGTACGGGGGAGCGGCTGTTTTTT.

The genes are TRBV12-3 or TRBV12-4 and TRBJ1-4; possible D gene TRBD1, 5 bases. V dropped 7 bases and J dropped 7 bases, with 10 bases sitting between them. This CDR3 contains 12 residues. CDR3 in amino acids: CASTRDFEKLFF. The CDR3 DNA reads TGTGCCAGCACCCGGGACTTTGAAAAACTGTTTTTT.

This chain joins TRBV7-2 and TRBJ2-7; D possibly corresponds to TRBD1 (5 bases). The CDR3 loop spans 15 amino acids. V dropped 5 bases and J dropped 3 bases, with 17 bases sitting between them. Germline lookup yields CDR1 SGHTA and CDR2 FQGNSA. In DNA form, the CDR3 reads TGTGCCAGCAGCCCCCACGAAGGGGTATACTACGAGCAGTACTTC. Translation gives CASSPHEGVYYEQYF.

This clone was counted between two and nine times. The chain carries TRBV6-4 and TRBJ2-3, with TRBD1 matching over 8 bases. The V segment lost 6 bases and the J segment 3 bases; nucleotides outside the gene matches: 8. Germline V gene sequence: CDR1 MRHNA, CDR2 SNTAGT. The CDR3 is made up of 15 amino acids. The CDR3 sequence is CASSSTGVGTDTQYF. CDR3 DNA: TGTGCCAGCAGCTCGACAGGGGTCGGGACAGATACGCAGTATTTT.

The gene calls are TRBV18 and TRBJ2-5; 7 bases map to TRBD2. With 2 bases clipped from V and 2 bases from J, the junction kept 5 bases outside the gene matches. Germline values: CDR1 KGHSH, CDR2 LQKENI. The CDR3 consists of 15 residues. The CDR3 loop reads CASSPMFGGQETQYF. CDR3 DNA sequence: TGTGCCAGCTCACCAATGTTCGGGGGGCAAGAGACCCAGTACTTC.

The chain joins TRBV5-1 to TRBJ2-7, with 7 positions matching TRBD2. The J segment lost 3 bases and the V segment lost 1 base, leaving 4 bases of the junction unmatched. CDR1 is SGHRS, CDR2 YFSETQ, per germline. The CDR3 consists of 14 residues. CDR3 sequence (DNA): TGCGCCAGCAGCTTGTCTCTAGCGGTCTACGAGCAGTACTTC. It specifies CASSLSLAVYEQYF.

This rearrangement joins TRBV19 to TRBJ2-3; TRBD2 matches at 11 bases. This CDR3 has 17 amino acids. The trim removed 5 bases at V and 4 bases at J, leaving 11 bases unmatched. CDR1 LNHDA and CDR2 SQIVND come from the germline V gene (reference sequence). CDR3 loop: CASSDRLAGLSSDTQYF. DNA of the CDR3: TGTGCCAGTAGTGATAGACTAGCGGGACTCTCTTCAGATACGCAGTATTTT.

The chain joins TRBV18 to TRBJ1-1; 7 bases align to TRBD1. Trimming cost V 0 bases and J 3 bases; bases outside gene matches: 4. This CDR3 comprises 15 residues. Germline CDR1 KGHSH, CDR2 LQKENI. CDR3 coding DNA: TGTGCCAGCTCACCACCGACAGGGTGGGACACTGAAGCTTTCTTT. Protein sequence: CASSPPTGWDTEAFF.